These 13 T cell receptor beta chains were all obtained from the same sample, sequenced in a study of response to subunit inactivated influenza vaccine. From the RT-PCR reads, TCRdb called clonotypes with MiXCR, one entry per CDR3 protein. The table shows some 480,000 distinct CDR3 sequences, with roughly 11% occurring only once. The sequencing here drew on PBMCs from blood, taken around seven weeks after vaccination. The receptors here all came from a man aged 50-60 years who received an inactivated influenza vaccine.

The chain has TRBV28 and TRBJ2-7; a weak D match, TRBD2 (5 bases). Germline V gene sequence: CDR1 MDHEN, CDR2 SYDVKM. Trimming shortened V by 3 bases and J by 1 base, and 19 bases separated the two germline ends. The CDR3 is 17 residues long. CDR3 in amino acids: CASSLGRIVGSSYEQYF. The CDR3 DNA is TGTGCCAGCAGTTTGGGTCGGATTGTAGGGAGTTCCTACGAGCAGTACTTC. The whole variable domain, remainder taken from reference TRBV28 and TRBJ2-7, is DVKVTQSSRYLVKRTGEKVFLECVQDMDHENMFWYRQDPGLGLRLIYFSYDVKMKEKGDIPEGYSVSREKKERFSLILESASTNQTSMYLCASSLGRIVGSSYEQYFGPGTRLTVT.

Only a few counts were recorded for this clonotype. CDR3 nucleotides: TGTGCCAGCAGCCTACTAGCGGGAGGGCACAATGAGCAGTTCTTC. This encodes CASSLLAGGHNEQFF. This rearrangement joins TRBV7-3 to TRBJ2-1; 13 nucleotides match TRBD2. The length of the CDR3 is 15 residues. The V and J ends lost 5 bases and 5 bases, in that order; junction bases with no gene match: 3. Germline V CDR1 and CDR2: SGHTA, FQGTGA.

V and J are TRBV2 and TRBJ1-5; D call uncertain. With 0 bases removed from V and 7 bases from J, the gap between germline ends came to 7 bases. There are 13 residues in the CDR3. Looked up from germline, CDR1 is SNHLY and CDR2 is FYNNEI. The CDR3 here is CASSEAGLQPQHF. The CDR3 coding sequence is TGTGCCAGCAGTGAAGCAGGCCTCCAGCCCCAGCATTTT.

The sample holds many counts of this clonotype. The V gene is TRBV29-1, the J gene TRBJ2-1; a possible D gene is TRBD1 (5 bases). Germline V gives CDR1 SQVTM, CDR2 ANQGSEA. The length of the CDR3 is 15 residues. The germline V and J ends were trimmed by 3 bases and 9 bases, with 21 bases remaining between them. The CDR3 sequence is CSVEFRLGGAGEQFF. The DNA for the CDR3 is TGCAGCGTTGAGTTTCGGCTTGGTGGGGCCGGTGAGCAGTTCTTC.

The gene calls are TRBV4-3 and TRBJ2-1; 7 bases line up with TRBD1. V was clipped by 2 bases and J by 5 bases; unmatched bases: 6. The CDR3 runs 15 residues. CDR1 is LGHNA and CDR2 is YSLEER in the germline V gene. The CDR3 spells CASSQIMTGNNEQFF. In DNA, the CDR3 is TGCGCCAGCAGCCAAATCATGACAGGGAACAATGAGCAGTTCTTC.

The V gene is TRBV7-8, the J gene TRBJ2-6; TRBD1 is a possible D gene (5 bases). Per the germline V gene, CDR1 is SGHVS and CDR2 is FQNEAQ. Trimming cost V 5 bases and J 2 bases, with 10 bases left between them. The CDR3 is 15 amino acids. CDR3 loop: CASSARAPGANVLTF. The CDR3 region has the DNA TGTGCCAGCAGCGCCAGGGCACCTGGGGCCAACGTCCTGACTTTC. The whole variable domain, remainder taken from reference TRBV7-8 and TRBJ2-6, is GAGVSQSPRYKVAKRGQDVALRCDPISGHVSLFWYQQALGQGPEFLTYFQNEAQLDKSGLPSDRFFAERPEGSVSTLKIQRTQQEDSAVYLCASSARAPGANVLTFGAGSRLTVL.

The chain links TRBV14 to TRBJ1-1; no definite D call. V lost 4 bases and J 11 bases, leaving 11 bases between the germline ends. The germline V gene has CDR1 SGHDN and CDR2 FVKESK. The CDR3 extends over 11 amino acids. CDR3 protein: CASSLSGSAFF. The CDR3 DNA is TGTGCCAGCAGCCTTTCCGGGAGCGCTTTCTTT.

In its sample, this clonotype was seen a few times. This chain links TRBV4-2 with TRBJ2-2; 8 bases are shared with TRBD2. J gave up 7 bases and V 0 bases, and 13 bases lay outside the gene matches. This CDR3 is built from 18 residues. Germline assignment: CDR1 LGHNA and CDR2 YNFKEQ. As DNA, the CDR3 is TGTGCCAGCAGCCAAGAGGAACAAACGGGACTAGAGGTCGGGGAGCTGTTTTTT. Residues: CASSQEEQTGLEVGELFF.

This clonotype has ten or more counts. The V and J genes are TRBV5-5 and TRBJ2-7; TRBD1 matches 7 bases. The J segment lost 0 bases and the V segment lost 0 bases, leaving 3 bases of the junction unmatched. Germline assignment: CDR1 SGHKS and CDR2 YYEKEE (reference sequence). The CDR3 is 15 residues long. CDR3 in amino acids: CASSLAGQHSYEQYF. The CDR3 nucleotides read TGTGCCAGCAGCTTGGCGGGACAGCACTCCTACGAGCAGTACTTC.

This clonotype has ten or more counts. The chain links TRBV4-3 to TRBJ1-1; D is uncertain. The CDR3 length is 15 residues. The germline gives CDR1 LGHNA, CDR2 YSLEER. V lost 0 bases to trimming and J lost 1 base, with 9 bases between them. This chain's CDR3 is CASSQDEGGNTEAFF. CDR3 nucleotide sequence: TGCGCCAGCAGCCAAGATGAAGGAGGGAACACTGAAGCTTTCTTT.

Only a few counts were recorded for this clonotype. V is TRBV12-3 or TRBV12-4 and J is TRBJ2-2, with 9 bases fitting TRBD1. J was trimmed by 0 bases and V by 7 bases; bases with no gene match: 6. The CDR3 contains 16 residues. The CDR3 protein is CASTLRTGANTGELFF. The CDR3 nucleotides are TGTGCCAGCACCCTTCGGACAGGGGCGAACACCGGGGAGCTGTTTTTT.

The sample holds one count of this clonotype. The CDR3 protein is CASSVGPTQETQYF. In DNA, the CDR3 is TGCGCCAGCAGCGTCGGACCGACCCAAGAGACCCAGTACTTC. This sequence joins TRBV5-1 and TRBJ2-5; D unclear. This CDR3 is 14 amino acids long. Germline V gene lookup returns CDR1 SGHRS and CDR2 YFSETQ. Between the trimmed V and J ends, which lost 4 bases and 1 base, there was a span of 11 bases.

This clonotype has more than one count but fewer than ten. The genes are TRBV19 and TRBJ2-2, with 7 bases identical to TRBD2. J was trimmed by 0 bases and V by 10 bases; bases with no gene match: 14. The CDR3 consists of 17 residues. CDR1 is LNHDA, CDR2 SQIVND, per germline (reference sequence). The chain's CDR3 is CATIPAGEPSNTGELFF. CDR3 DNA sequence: TGTGCCACCATCCCTGCGGGAGAGCCTTCGAACACCGGGGAGCTGTTTTTT.